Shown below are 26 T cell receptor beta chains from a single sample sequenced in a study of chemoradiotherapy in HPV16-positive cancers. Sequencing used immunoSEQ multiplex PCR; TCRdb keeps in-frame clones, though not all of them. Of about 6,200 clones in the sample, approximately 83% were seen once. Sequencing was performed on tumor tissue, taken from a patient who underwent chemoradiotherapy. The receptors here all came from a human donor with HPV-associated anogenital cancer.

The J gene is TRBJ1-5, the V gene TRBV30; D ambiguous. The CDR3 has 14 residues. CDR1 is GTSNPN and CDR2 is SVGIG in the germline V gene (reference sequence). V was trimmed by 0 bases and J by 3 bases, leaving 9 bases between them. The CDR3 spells CAWSVWLANQPQHF. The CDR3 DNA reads TGTGCCTGGAGTGTATGGCTGGCCAATCAGCCCCAGCATTTT.

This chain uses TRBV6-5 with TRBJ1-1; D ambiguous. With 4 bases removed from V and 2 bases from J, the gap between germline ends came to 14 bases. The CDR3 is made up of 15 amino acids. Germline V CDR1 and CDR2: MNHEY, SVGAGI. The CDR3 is CASSFLGRKNTEAFF. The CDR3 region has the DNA TGTGCCAGCAGTTTCTTAGGACGGAAAAACACTGAAGCTTTCTTT.

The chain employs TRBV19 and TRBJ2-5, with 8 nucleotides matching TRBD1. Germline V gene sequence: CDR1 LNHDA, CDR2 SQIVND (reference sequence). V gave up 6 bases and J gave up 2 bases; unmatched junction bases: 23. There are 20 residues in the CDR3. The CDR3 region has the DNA TGTGCCAGTAGCCCCGCGGGGACAGGTCTCATAGGACTCGGACAAGAGACCCAGTACTTC. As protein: CASSPAGTGLIGLGQETQYF.

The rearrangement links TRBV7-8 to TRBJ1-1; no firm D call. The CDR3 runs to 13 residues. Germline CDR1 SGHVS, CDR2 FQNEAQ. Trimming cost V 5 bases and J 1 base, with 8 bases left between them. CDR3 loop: CASSRQQNTEAFF. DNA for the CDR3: TGTGCCAGCAGCAGGCAACAGAACACTGAAGCTTTCTTT.

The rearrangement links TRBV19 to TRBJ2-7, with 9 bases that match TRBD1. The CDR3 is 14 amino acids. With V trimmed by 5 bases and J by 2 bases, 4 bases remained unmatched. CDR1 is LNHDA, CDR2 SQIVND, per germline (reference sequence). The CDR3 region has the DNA TGTGCCAGTAGTCCTGGGACAGGGCCCTACGAGCAGTACTTC. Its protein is CASSPGTGPYEQYF.

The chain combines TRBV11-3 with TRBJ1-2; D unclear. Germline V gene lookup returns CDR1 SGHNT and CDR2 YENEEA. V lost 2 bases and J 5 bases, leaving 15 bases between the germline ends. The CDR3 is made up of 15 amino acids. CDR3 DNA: TGTGCCAGCAGCTTACGAGCAGGCGGGGAATATGGCTACACCTTC. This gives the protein CASSLRAGGEYGYTF.

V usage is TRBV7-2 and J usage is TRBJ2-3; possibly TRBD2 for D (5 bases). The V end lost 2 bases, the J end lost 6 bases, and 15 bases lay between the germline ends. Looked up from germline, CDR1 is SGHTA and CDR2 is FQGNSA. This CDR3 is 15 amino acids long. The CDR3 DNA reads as TGTGCCAGCAGCTTAATGACTAAAATTTTGGATACGCAGTATTTT. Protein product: CASSLMTKILDTQYF.

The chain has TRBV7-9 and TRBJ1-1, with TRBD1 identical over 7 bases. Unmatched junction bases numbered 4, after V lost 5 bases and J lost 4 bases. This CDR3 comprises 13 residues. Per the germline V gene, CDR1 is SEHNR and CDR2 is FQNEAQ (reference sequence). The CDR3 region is CASSPGDSTEAFF. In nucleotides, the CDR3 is TGTGCCAGCAGCCCCGGGGACAGCACTGAAGCTTTCTTT.

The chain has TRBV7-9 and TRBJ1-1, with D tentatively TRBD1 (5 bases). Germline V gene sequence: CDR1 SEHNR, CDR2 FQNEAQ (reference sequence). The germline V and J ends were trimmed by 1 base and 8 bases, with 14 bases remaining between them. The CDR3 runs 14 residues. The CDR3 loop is CASSLETRQGEAFF. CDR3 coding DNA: TGTGCCAGCAGCTTAGAAACCCGGCAGGGAGAAGCTTTCTTT.

CDR3 nucleotides: TGTGCCAGCAGCTACCGGGACGTCCAAGAGACCCAGTACTTC. This translates into CASSYRDVQETQYF. This sequence joins TRBV5-6 and TRBJ2-5; TRBD1 or TRBD2 may be the D gene (5 bases each). CDR3 length: 14 amino acids. CDR1 and CDR2 from the germline V gene are SGHDT and YYEEEE. V was trimmed by 3 bases and J by 1 base, leaving 10 bases between them.

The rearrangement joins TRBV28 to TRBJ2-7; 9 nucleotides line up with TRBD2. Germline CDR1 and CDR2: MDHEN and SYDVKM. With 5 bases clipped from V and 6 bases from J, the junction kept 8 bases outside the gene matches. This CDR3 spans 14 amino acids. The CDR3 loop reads CASSISSGGSEQYF. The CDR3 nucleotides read TGTGCCAGCAGTATTAGTAGCGGGGGTAGCGAGCAGTACTTC.

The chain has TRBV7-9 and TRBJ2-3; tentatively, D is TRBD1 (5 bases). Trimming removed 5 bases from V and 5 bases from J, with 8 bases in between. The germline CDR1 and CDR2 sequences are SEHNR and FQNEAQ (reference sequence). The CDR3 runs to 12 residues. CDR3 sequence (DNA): TGTGCCAGCAGCCCACAGGAAGATACGCAGTATTTT. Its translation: CASSPQEDTQYF. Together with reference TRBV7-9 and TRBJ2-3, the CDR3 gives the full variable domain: DTGVSQNPRHKITKRGQNVTFRCDPISEHNRLYWYRQTLGQGPEFLTYFQNEAQLEKSRLLSDRFSAERPKGSFSTLEIQRTEQGDSAMYLCASSPQEDTQYFGPGTRLTVL.

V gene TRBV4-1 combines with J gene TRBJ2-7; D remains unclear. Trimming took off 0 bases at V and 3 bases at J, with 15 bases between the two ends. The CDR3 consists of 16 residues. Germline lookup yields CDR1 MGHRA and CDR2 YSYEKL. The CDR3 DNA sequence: TGCGCCAGCAGCCAAGATCGTTCCGGGCCCTTCTACGAGCAGTACTTC. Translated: CASSQDRSGPFYEQYF.

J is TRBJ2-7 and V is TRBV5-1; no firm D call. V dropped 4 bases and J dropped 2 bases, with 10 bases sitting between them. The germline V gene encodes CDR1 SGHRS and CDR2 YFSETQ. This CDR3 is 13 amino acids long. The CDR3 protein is CASSAASPYEQYF. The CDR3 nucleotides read TGCGCCAGCAGCGCAGCGTCTCCCTACGAGCAGTACTTC.

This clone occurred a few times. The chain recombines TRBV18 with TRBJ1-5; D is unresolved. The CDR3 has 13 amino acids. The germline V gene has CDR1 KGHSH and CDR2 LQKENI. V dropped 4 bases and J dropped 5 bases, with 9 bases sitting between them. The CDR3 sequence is CASSLGRDQPQHF. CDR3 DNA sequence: TGTGCCAGCTCACTTGGGAGGGATCAGCCCCAGCATTTT.

The CDR3 sequence: CASSDSSDSGGSSGANVLTF. The CDR3 nucleotides are TGTGCCAGCAGTGACTCGAGTGATAGCGGGGGTTCTTCTGGGGCCAACGTCCTGACTTTC. V is TRBV6-4 and J is TRBJ2-6; 9 bases line up with TRBD2. The V gene's germline CDR1 is MRHNA and CDR2 SNTAGT. With V trimmed by 0 bases and J by 1 base, 10 bases remained unmatched. CDR3 size: 20 residues.

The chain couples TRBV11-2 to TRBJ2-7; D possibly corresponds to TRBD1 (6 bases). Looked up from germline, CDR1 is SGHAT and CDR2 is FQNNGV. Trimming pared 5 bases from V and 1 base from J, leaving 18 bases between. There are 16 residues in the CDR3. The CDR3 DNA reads TGTGCCAGCAGCCTAATACCGGGACACGAGTCCTACGAGCAGTACTTC. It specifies CASSLIPGHESYEQYF.

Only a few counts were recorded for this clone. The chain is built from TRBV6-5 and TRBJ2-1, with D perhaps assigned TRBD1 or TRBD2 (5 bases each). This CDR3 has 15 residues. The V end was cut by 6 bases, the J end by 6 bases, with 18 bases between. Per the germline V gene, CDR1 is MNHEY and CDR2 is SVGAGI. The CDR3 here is CASRASGGRGNEQFF. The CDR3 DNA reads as TGTGCCAGCAGGGCAAGTGGGGGTCGCGGCAATGAGCAGTTCTTC.

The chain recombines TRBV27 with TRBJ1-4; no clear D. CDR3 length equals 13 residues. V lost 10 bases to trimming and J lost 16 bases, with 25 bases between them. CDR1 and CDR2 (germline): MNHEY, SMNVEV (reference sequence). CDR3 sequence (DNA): TGTGCCAAGAAAAGAAGACGATCAGCTTTTCGGTTTTTT. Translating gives CAKKRRRSAFRFF.

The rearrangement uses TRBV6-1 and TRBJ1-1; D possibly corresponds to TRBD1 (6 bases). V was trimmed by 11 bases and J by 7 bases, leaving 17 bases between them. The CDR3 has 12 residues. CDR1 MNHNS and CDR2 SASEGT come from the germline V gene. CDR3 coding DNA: TGTGCCTCCGACGGCAGGGGAAGTGAAGCTTTCTTT. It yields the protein CASDGRGSEAFF.

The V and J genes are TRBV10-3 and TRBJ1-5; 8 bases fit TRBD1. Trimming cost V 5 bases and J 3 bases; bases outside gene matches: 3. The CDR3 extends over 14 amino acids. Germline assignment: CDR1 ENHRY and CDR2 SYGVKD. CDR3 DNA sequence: TGTGCCATCAGTAAGACAGGGGACAATCAGCCCCAGCATTTT. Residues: CAISKTGDNQPQHF.

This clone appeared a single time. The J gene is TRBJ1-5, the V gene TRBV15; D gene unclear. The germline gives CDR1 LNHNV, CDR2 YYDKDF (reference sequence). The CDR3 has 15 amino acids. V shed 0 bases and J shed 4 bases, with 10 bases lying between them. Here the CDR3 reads CATSRDRRENQPQHF. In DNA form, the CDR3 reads TGTGCCACCAGCAGAGATCGGAGGGAAAATCAGCCCCAGCATTTT. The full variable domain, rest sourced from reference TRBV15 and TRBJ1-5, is DAMVIQNPRYQVTQFGKPVTLSCSQTLNHNVMYWYQQKSSQAPKLLFHYYDKDFNNEADTPDNFQSRRPNTSFCFLDIRSPGLGDTAMYLCATSRDRRENQPQHFGDGTRLSIL.

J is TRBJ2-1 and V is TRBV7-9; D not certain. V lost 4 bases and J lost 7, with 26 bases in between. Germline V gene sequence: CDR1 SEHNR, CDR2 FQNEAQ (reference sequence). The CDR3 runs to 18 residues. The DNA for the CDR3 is TGTGCCAGCAGCTCCACGATGGACGAGCCCTCGGGTCGGAATGAGCAGTTCTTC. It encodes CASSSTMDEPSGRNEQFF.

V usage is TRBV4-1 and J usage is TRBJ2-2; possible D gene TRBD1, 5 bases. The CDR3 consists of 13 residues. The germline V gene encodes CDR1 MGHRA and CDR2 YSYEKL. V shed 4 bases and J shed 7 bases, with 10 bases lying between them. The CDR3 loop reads CASSPTVVGELFF. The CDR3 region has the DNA TGCGCCAGCAGCCCGACAGTCGTCGGGGAGCTGTTTTTT.

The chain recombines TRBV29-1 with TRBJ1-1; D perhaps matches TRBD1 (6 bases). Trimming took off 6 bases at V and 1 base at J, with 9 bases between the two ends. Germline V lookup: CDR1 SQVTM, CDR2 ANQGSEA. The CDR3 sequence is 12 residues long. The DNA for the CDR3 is TGCAGCGTCCAGGGGAGGAACACTGAAGCTTTCTTT. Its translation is CSVQGRNTEAFF.

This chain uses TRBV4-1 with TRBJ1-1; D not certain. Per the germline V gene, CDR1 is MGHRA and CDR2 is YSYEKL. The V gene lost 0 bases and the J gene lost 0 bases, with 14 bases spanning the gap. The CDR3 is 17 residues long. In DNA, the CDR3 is TGCGCCAGCAGCCAAGAGCAAAAAATAGGGATGAACACTGAAGCTTTCTTT. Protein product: CASSQEQKIGMNTEAFF.